These T cell receptor beta chains were read from a single sample in a study of T cell repertoires in cytomegalovirus infection. TCRdb ran MiXCR on the reads and lists one entry per CDR3 protein. The data show around 310,000 distinct CDR3 sequences, with roughly 29% seen just once and 20% held by the top ten. Antigen specificity for these receptors is unknown. Sample: cultured PBMCs, taken from culture after CMV antigen stimulation. These receptor sequences come from a human donor in good health (CMV status not recorded). Some clones in this sample may be carry-over from other donors' samples. Each CDR3 is given with its conserved first and last residue. D genes are given only for firm matches. Expanded clones get a size class; other rows say once, few or many, or leave the size out.

v_call: TRBV12-3/TRBV12-4
clone_size: few
d_call: TRBD1
j_call: TRBJ2-7
cdr3_nt: TGTGCCAGCAGCCCCCGGGACAGGGACAACGAGCAGTACTTC
cdr3_aa: CASSPRDRDNEQYF

v_call: TRBV20-1
clone_size: NA
d_call: NA
j_call: TRBJ1-6
cdr3_nt: TGCAGTGCAAACAGGGTAGAGGATAATTCACCCCTCCACTTT
cdr3_aa: CSANRVEDNSPLHF

v_call: TRBV3-1
clone_size: NA
d_call: NA
j_call: TRBJ2-1
cdr3_nt: TGTGCCAGCAGCCCCTCGAACAATGAGCAGTTCTTC
cdr3_aa: CASSPSNNEQFF

v_call: TRBV2
clone_size: NA
d_call: NA
j_call: TRBJ1-1
cdr3_nt: TGTGCCAGCACCCTGCCCGGGGAATCGGCTGAAGCTTTCTTT
cdr3_aa: CASTLPGESAEAFF

v_call: TRBV14
clone_size: NA
d_call: NA
j_call: TRBJ2-1
cdr3_nt: TGTGCCAGCAGGCGGGACGCCAATGAGCAGTTCTTC
cdr3_aa: CASRRDANEQFF

v_call: TRBV7-2
clone_size: NA
d_call: NA
j_call: TRBJ2-4
cdr3_nt: TGTGCCAGCAGCCCCGGAGGGAGGGCCAAAAACATTCAGTACTTC
cdr3_aa: CASSPGGRAKNIQYF

v_call: TRBV7-2
clone_size: NA
d_call: TRBD2
j_call: TRBJ2-1
cdr3_nt: TGTGCCAGCAGCTCGGGACTAGCGGCCGGCAATGAGCAGTTCTTC
cdr3_aa: CASSSGLAAGNEQFF

v_call: TRBV5-6
clone_size: NA
d_call: TRBD2
j_call: TRBJ2-1
cdr3_nt: TGTGCCAGCACCGCGACTAGCACCTACAATGAGCAGTTCTTC
cdr3_aa: CASTATSTYNEQFF

v_call: TRBV27
clone_size: NA
d_call: TRBD2
j_call: TRBJ2-7
cdr3_nt: TGTGCCAGCAGTTTATCTCGCGGGAGGACGGGGGGGATCCACGAGCAGTACTTC
cdr3_aa: CASSLSRGRTGGIHEQYF

v_call: TRBV15
clone_size: NA
d_call: TRBD1
j_call: TRBJ1-2
cdr3_nt: TGTGCCACCAGCTACCCCGGGACAGTCTATGGCTACACCTTC
cdr3_aa: CATSYPGTVYGYTF

v_call: TRBV20-1
clone_size: few
d_call: NA
j_call: TRBJ1-1
cdr3_nt: TGCAGTGCTAGGGGGTTGGCAGGGACGACTGAAGCTTTCTTT
cdr3_aa: CSARGLAGTTEAFF

v_call: TRBV12-3/TRBV12-4
clone_size: NA
d_call: NA
j_call: TRBJ1-2
cdr3_nt: TGTGCCAGCAGTTTAGGAGGACGGGTCAGCCACATCTATGGCTACACCTTC
cdr3_aa: CASSLGGRVSHIYGYTF

v_call: TRBV7-8
clone_size: NA
d_call: TRBD2
j_call: TRBJ2-1
cdr3_nt: TGTGCCAGCAGCTTATATGGGACTAGGGGCAATGAGCAGTTCTTC
cdr3_aa: CASSLYGTRGNEQFF

v_call: TRBV28
clone_size: NA
d_call: TRBD2
j_call: TRBJ2-1
cdr3_nt: TGTGCCAGCAGTTTAACTTCGGGACTAGGAACCTACAATGAGCAGTTCTTC
cdr3_aa: CASSLTSGLGTYNEQFF

v_call: TRBV5-1
clone_size: few
d_call: TRBD2
j_call: TRBJ2-3
cdr3_nt: TGCGCCAGCAGGTACGGACTAGCGGCCTACACAGATACGCAGTATTTT
cdr3_aa: CASRYGLAAYTDTQYF

v_call: TRBV5-4
clone_size: few
d_call: NA
j_call: TRBJ2-2
cdr3_nt: TGTGCCAGCAGCTTAAAGCGGTCGAACACCGGGGAGCTGTTTTTT
cdr3_aa: CASSLKRSNTGELFF

v_call: TRBV2
clone_size: NA
d_call: NA
j_call: TRBJ1-2
cdr3_nt: TGTGCCAGCAGCAAACCGACAGGACGAGGTGATGGCTACACCTTC
cdr3_aa: CASSKPTGRGDGYTF

v_call: TRBV4-1
clone_size: few
d_call: NA
j_call: TRBJ1-4
cdr3_nt: TGCGCCAGCAGCCTGAGTTATACAACTAATGAAAAACTGTTTTTT
cdr3_aa: CASSLSYTTNEKLFF